These 8 T cell receptor beta chains share one sample of origin, sequenced in a study of vaccination effects on CD4 cells after COVID-19. Antigen-specific CD4+ T cells were expanded with viral peptide pools in the ViraFEST assay before sequencing. The culture ran for approximately 10 days, and then CD4+ T cells were isolated. None of these healthy vaccinees had been infected with SARS-CoV-2 before vaccination. Antigens of these TCRs are unknown. Repertoires were generated with immunoSEQ multiplex PCR, while TCRdb's copy carries only in-frame clones and drops some. Here the sample spans around 60,000 clones, about 72% being singletons. Specimen: CD4+ T cells from PBMCs cultured with HCoV-NL63 spike peptides, collected before COVID-19 vaccination. The receptors derive from a human donor who received a COVID-19 vaccine.

V usage is TRBV6-1 and J usage is TRBJ2-5, with D perhaps TRBD1 (5 bases). The CDR3 extends over 12 amino acids. Trimming removed 8 bases at V and 2 bases at J, with 9 bases between. Per the germline V gene, CDR1 is MNHNS and CDR2 is SASEGT. CDR3 nucleotide sequence: TGTGCCAGCGGGGCAGTACAAGAGACCCAGTACTTC. Translated: CASGAVQETQYF.

The chain couples TRBV10-3 to TRBJ2-1, with TRBD2 matching over 10 bases. With V trimmed by 4 bases and J by 2 bases, 5 bases remained unmatched. Germline V gene sequence: CDR1 ENHRY, CDR2 SYGVKD. This CDR3 contains 16 residues. CDR3 residues: CAISAESGGAYNEQFF. CDR3 nucleotide sequence: TGTGCCATCAGTGCGGAAAGCGGGGGGGCCTACAATGAGCAGTTCTTC.

The rearrangement joins TRBV18 to TRBJ1-6; no firm D call. The CDR3 totals 16 residues. CDR1 and CDR2 from the germline V gene are KGHSH and LQKENI. Deletions cut 3 bases from V and 12 bases from J, with 21 bases between. CDR3 nucleotide sequence: TGTGCCAGCTCACCCCAGTTCGGAAAACGAGTTAAACCCCTCCACTTT. Translating it yields CASSPQFGKRVKPLHF.

The chain recombines TRBV30 with TRBJ2-2; TRBD1 is a possible D gene (5 bases). CDR1 is GTSNPN, CDR2 SVGIG, per germline (reference sequence). V lost 1 base to trimming and J lost 2 bases, with 11 bases between them. This CDR3 has 15 residues. CDR3 in DNA: TGTGCCTGGAGTGGACAGCTGATAAACACCGGGGAGCTGTTTTTT. Its translation is CAWSGQLINTGELFF.

The CDR3 nucleotides read TGTGCCAGTAGTAGAGAGGGACGGAACTATGGCTACACCTTC. Protein product: CASSREGRNYGYTF. The rearrangement links TRBV19 to TRBJ1-2; possible D gene TRBD1, 5 bases. CDR1 and CDR2 from the germline V gene are LNHDA and SQIVND (reference sequence). This CDR3 comprises 14 residues. V was clipped by 4 bases and J by 2 bases, with 11 bases between them. Looking up the rest from reference TRBV19 and TRBJ1-2 gives the full variable domain: DGGITQSPKYLFRKEGQNVTLSCEQNLNHDAMYWYRQDPGQGLRLIYYSQIVNDFQKGDIAEGYSVSREKKESFPLTVTSAQKNPTAFYLCASSREGRNYGYTFGSGTRLTVV.

This rearrangement joins TRBV29-1 to TRBJ2-3, with 10 positions matching TRBD2. The V gene end was trimmed by 5 bases and the J gene end by 2 bases; junction bases not matched to a gene: 7. Germline CDR1 reads SQVTM; CDR2 reads ANQGSEA. This CDR3 region has 15 residues. The CDR3 region is CSVSSGGSFTDTQYF. The DNA of the CDR3 is TGCAGCGTTTCTAGCGGGGGTTCTTTCACAGATACGCAGTATTTT.

The genes are TRBV4-2 and TRBJ2-5; D is unclear. Trimming took off 4 bases at V and 5 bases at J, with 14 bases between the two ends. The CDR3 runs to 14 residues. Germline V gene sequence: CDR1 LGHNA, CDR2 YNFKEQ. Here the CDR3 reads CASSLLRADETQYF. For the CDR3, the DNA is TGTGCCAGCAGCCTCCTTAGGGCAGACGAGACCCAGTACTTC.

The chain joins TRBV7-2 to TRBJ2-5, with a weak D call TRBD1 (5 bases). This CDR3 comprises 14 residues. Trimming took 5 bases from V and 1 from J, leaving 11 bases between them. The V gene's germline CDR1 is SGHTA and CDR2 FQGNSA. CDR3 nucleotides: TGTGCCAGCAGCGGGGCCAGCGCCCAAGAGACCCAGTACTTC. It codes for CASSGASAQETQYF. Variable domain in full (rest from reference TRBV7-2 and TRBJ2-5): GAGVSQSPSNKVTEKGKDVELRCDPISGHTALYWYRQSLGQGLEFLIYFQGNSAPDKSGLPSDRFSAERTGGSVSTLTIQRTQQEDSAVYLCASSGASAQETQYFGPGTRLLVL.